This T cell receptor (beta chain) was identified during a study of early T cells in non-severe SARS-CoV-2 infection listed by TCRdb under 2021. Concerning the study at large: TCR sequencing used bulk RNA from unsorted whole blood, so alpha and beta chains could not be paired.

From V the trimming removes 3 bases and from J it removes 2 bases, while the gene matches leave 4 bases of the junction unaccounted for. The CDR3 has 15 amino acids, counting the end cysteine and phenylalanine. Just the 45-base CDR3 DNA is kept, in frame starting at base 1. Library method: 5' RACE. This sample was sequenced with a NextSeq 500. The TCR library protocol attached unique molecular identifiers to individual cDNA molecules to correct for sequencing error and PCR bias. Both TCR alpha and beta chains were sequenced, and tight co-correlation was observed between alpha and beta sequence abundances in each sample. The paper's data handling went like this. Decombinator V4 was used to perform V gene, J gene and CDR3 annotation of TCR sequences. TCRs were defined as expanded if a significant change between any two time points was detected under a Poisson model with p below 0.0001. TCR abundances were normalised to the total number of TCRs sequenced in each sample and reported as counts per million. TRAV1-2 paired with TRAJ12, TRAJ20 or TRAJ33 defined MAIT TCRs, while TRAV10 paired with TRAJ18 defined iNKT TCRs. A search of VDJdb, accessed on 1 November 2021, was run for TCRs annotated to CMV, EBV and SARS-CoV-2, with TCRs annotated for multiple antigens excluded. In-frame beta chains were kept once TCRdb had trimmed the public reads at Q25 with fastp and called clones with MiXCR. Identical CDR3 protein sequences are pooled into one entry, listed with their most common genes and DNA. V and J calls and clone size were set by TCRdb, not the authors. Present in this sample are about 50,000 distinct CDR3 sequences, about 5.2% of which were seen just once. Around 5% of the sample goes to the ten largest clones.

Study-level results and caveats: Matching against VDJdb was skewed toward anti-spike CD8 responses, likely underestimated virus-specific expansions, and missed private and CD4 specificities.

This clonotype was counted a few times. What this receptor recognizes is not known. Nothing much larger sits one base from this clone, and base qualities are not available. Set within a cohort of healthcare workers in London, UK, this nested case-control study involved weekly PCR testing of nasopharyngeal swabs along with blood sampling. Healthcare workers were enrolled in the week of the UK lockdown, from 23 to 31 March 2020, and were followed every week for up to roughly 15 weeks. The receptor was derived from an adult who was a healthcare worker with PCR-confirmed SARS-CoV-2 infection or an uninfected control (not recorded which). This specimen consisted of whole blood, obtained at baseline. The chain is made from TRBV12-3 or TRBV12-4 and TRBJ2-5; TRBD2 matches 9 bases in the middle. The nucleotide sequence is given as TGTGCCAGCAGTTTGTGGCGGGAGGGGCAAGAGACCCAGTACTTC. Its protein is CASSLWREGQETQYF.